These 22 T cell receptor beta chains share one sample of origin, sequenced in a study of cytomegalovirus exposure and HLA in healthy donors. The PCR contained 60 Vbeta and 13 Jbeta primers. The table came from immunoSEQ multiplex PCR; TCRdb's copy has only in-frame clones and leaves some out. The sample includes about 130,000 clones, roughly 82% of them seen just once. The sequenced sample was PBMCs. Receptors originate from a boy under 18 in good health and CMV-seronegative.

The rearrangement joins TRBV5-6 to TRBJ2-2; D perhaps matches TRBD1 (5 bases). The V gene lost 0 bases and the J gene lost 1 base, with 7 bases spanning the gap. CDR3 size: 15 residues. The germline CDR1 and CDR2 sequences are SGHDT and YYEEEE. The CDR3 protein is CASSLVGQNTGELFF. DNA of the CDR3: TGTGCCAGCAGCTTGGTAGGACAGAACACCGGGGAGCTGTTTTTT.

This rearrangement joins TRBV9 to TRBJ2-7; 8 positions agree with TRBD2. This CDR3 has 16 amino acids. V trimming: 4 bases; J trimming: 5 bases; junction bases outside the gene matches: 14. CDR1 and CDR2 (germline): SGDLS, YYNGEE. In nucleotides, the CDR3 is TGTGCCAGCAGCCATTCCTCCGAACGGGGGGGCGACGAGCAGTACTTC. Amino acid sequence: CASSHSSERGGDEQYF.

This clone was seen only once. The chain is built from TRBV5-4 and TRBJ1-2, with 7 bases identical to TRBD1. The germline V gene has CDR1 SGHNT and CDR2 YYREEE (reference sequence). J gave up 2 bases and V 5 bases, and 6 bases lay outside the gene matches. This CDR3 has 14 amino acids. For the CDR3, the DNA is TGTGCCAGCAGTGAACAGGGGTCGAACTATGGCTACACCTTC. It is translated as CASSEQGSNYGYTF.

This clone has only one observation. The V and J genes are TRBV14 and TRBJ2-1; TRBD1 aligns across 7 bases. The CDR3 has 16 residues. Germline-derived CDR1 and CDR2 are SGHDN and FVKESK. Unmatched junction bases numbered 9, after V lost 3 bases and J lost 4 bases. The chain's CDR3 is CASSHLRLTGYNEQFF. The CDR3 nucleotides read TGTGCCAGCAGCCATCTGAGGTTGACAGGGTACAATGAGCAGTTCTTC. Looking up the rest from reference TRBV14 and TRBJ2-1 gives the full variable domain: EAGVTQFPSHSVIEKGQTVTLRCDPISGHDNLYWYRRVMGKEIKFLLHFVKESKQDESGMPNNRFLAERTGGTYSTLKVQPAELEDSGVYFCASSHLRLTGYNEQFFGPGTRLTVL.

This clone came up once. The chain links TRBV4-3 to TRBJ1-2; tentatively, D is TRBD1 (6 bases). The V end was cut by 0 bases, the J end by 4 bases, with 9 bases between. The CDR3 contains 14 residues. Germline assignment: CDR1 LGHNA and CDR2 YSLEER. The DNA of the CDR3 is TGCGCCAGCAGCCAAGATACAGGGCGCTATGGCTACACCTTC. Encoded protein: CASSQDTGRYGYTF.

This clone was found a few times. The V gene is TRBV6-1, the J gene TRBJ2-7, with TRBD1 matching over 9 bases. The CDR3 length is 13 residues. Losses at the gene ends were 6 bases for V and 3 bases for J; bases not matched to a gene: 3. Looked up from germline, CDR1 is MNHNS and CDR2 is SASEGT. Written as DNA, the CDR3 is TGTGCCAGCAGGGAGACAGGGGGCTACGAGCAGTACTTC. This sequence encodes CASRETGGYEQYF.

The V gene is TRBV4-1, the J gene TRBJ2-1, with 12 bases aligning to TRBD2. CDR1 is MGHRA, CDR2 YSYEKL, per germline. The CDR3 sequence is 19 residues long. Germline trimming cut 0 bases from V and 0 bases from J; bases unmatched to any gene: 6. The CDR3 DNA sequence: TGCGCCAGCAGCCAAGATTTTCGGACTAGCGGGAACTCCTACAATGAGCAGTTCTTC. This sequence encodes CASSQDFRTSGNSYNEQFF.

The J gene is TRBJ1-5, the V gene TRBV7-9; D is undetermined. V dropped 1 base and J dropped 2 bases, with 9 bases sitting between them. Germline V gives CDR1 SEHNR, CDR2 FQNEAQ (reference sequence). The CDR3 is 15 amino acids. The CDR3 here is CASSLDISGNQPQHF. CDR3 bases: TGTGCCAGCAGCTTAGATATTTCAGGCAATCAGCCCCAGCATTTT.

The rearrangement links TRBV6-5 to TRBJ1-1; a weak D match, TRBD1 (5 bases). V dropped 2 bases and J dropped 4 bases, with 11 bases sitting between them. CDR1 and CDR2 (germline): MNHEY, SVGAGI. This CDR3 is built from 14 residues. The CDR3 nucleotides are TGTGCCAGCAGTTACGTGGACACGGGCACTGAAGCTTTCTTT. Translating gives CASSYVDTGTEAFF.

This sequence joins TRBV2 and TRBJ1-1; TRBD1 agrees at 7 bases. This CDR3 is 14 amino acids long. The ends lost 7 bases at V and 2 bases at J; junction bases unmatched: 7. Per the germline V gene, CDR1 is SNHLY and CDR2 is FYNNEI. The CDR3 here is CASIKRQGNTEAFF. The CDR3 nucleotides read TGTGCCAGCATTAAGAGACAGGGAAACACTGAAGCTTTCTTT.

The chain is built from TRBV15 and TRBJ1-5; D is possibly TRBD1 (5 bases). The CDR3 consists of 12 residues. V was cut by 5 bases and J by 4 bases, with 6 bases left in between. Germline V gene lookup returns CDR1 LNHNV and CDR2 YYDKDF (reference sequence). The CDR3 DNA follows: TGTGCCACCAGCGACAGAAATCAGCCCCAGCATTTT. This gives the protein CATSDRNQPQHF.

The chain uses TRBV19 and TRBJ2-4, with D possibly TRBD2 on 5 matching bases. The CDR3 loop spans 14 amino acids. The germline V and J ends were trimmed by 6 bases and 8 bases, with 17 bases remaining between them. The germline CDR1 and CDR2 sequences are LNHDA and SQIVND (reference sequence). CDR3 DNA sequence: TGTGCCAGTAGATCGGACTCCTCGGGTGACATTCAGTACTTC. Encoded protein: CASRSDSSGDIQYF.

The chain recombines TRBV19 with TRBJ2-6; perhaps TRBD1 as D (5 bases). This CDR3 is 13 amino acids long. In germline, CDR1 is LNHDA, CDR2 SQIVND (reference sequence). The V gene lost 7 bases and the J gene lost 1 base, with 5 bases spanning the gap. The CDR3 protein is CASTGSGANVLTF. The CDR3 coding sequence is TGTGCCAGTACAGGGTCTGGGGCCAACGTCCTGACTTTC. Supplemented by reference TRBV19 and TRBJ2-6, the full variable domain reads DGGITQSPKYLFRKEGQNVTLSCEQNLNHDAMYWYRQDPGQGLRLIYYSQIVNDFQKGDIAEGYSVSREKKESFPLTVTSAQKNPTAFYLCASTGSGANVLTFGAGSRLTVL.

V gene TRBV19 combines with J gene TRBJ2-7; 9 positions agree with TRBD1. Germline CDR1 LNHDA, CDR2 SQIVND (reference sequence). The CDR3 has 16 residues. V was clipped by 6 bases and J by 2 bases; unmatched bases: 11. The CDR3, as DNA: TGTGCCAGTAGCGGATGGACAGGGGTTGACACCTACGAGCAGTACTTC. Translating it yields CASSGWTGVDTYEQYF.

This clone was seen only a few times. The chain carries TRBV7-2 and TRBJ2-3, with TRBD1 matching over 7 bases. The CDR3 is 13 amino acids. J gave up 6 bases and V 5 bases, and 5 bases lay outside the gene matches. CDR1 and CDR2 (germline): SGHTA, FQGNSA. The CDR3 sequence: CASSPGGGDTQYF. The CDR3 nucleotides are TGTGCCAGCAGCCCAGGGGGTGGTGATACGCAGTATTTT.

The V and J genes are TRBV7-9 and TRBJ2-7; 8 bases map to TRBD1. CDR3 size: 16 residues. V lost 2 bases to trimming and J lost 0 bases; unmatched junction nucleotides: 6. Germline CDR1 and CDR2: SEHNR and FQNEAQ (reference sequence). This CDR3 is CASSLFAGTGSYEQYF. Written as DNA, the CDR3 is TGTGCCAGCAGCTTATTCGCAGGGACAGGCTCCTACGAGCAGTACTTC.

This CDR3 reads CASSGTGTSYEQYF. CDR3 coding DNA: TGTGCCAGCAGCGGGACCGGGACTTCCTACGAGCAGTACTTC. The chain combines TRBV11-2 with TRBJ2-7, with D perhaps TRBD2 (6 bases). Germline CDR1 SGHAT, CDR2 FQNNGV. The CDR3 loop spans 14 amino acids. V lost 5 bases and J 1 base, leaving 12 bases between the germline ends.

The V call is TRBV10-3, the J call TRBJ2-6; perhaps TRBD2 as D (6 bases). This CDR3 has 13 residues. Looked up from germline, CDR1 is ENHRY and CDR2 is SYGVKD. Trimming shortened V by 8 bases and J by 2 bases, and 7 bases separated the two germline ends. The CDR3 nucleotides read TGTGCCATCCGGGGGACTGGGGCCAACGTCCTGACTTTC. This encodes CAIRGTGANVLTF.

V gene TRBV11-1 combines with J gene TRBJ2-3; 11 positions match TRBD2. V lost 3 bases, J lost 1 base, and 9 bases stayed unmatched. CDR3 size: 18 residues. CDR1 SGHAT and CDR2 FQDESV come from the germline V gene (reference sequence). The CDR3 loop reads CASSFTSGRRVGTDTQYF. CDR3 nucleotide sequence: TGTGCCAGCAGCTTCACTAGCGGGAGAAGGGTGGGCACAGATACGCAGTATTTT.

The genes are TRBV29-1 and TRBJ2-7, with D perhaps matching TRBD1 (6 bases). The ends were cut back, 5 bases at V and 0 bases at J, with 17 bases in the middle. The CDR3 is 15 residues long. The germline V gene encodes CDR1 SQVTM and CDR2 ANQGSEA. CDR3 nucleotides: TGCAGCGTTTACGATATAGGGACACCCTCCTACGAGCAGTACTTC. This gives the protein CSVYDIGTPSYEQYF.

The chain recombines TRBV7-2 with TRBJ1-5; 10 bases are shared with TRBD1. Per the germline V gene, CDR1 is SGHTA and CDR2 is FQGNSA. The CDR3 spans 15 residues. With 5 bases clipped from V and 3 bases from J, the junction kept 4 bases outside the gene matches. The CDR3 protein is CASSLGQGVNQPQHF. CDR3 DNA sequence: TGTGCCAGCAGCCTCGGACAGGGGGTCAATCAGCCCCAGCATTTT.

The chain links TRBV6-5 to TRBJ2-4; 10 bases map to TRBD2. Trimming cost V 4 bases and J 1 base; bases outside gene matches: 4. The germline V gene has CDR1 MNHEY and CDR2 SVGAGI. The CDR3 covers 16 residues. CDR3 residues: CASSSTSGRAKNIQYF. In nucleotides, the CDR3 is TGTGCCAGCAGTTCGACTAGCGGGCGCGCCAAAAACATTCAGTACTTC.